This is a list of T cell receptor beta chains from one sample in a study of blood T cell repertoires in COVID-19. Sequencing used immunoSEQ multiplex PCR; TCRdb keeps in-frame clones, though not all of them. The sample gives about 200,000 clones, around 84% of which show up once; 5.5% to 7% is in the top ten. The sequenced material came from peripheral blood. Receptors were obtained from a man aged 80 or over with acute or convalescent COVID-19. The CDR3 runs from the conserved cysteine through the conserved F or W. Expanded clones get a size class; other rows say once, few or many, or leave the size out.

abundance,j_gene,v_gene,CDR3aa
.,TRBJ2-3,TRBV5-1,CASSLATGSTDTQYF
.,TRBJ1-5,TRBV19,CASSIVGTVNQPQHF
.,TRBJ2-5,TRBV5-1,CASSYTGTLSVGTQYF
once,TRBJ2-1,TRBV15,CATSRDRSGGYNEQFF
once,TRBJ1-1,TRBV28,CASRSGGSGTEAFF
.,TRBJ1-2,TRBV30,CAWRDRGPNYGYTF
.,TRBJ1-2,TRBV21-1,CASSIGTGVYGYTF
few,TRBJ2-2,TRBV5-1,CASSSSSGGTGELFF
.,TRBJ2-7,TRBV14,CASSQDRTSYEQYF
.,TRBJ2-2,TRBV24-1,CATSERGTANTGELFF
.,TRBJ1-1,TRBV18,CASSFTTGDTEAFF
.,TRBJ2-1,TRBV5-1,CASSFGGGLYNEQFF
.,TRBJ2-1,TRBV19,CASSLRDRGGNEQFF
.,TRBJ2-3,TRBV19,CASSPQGITDTQYF
few,TRBJ2-1,TRBV7-8,CASSLSPGAYNEQFF
once,TRBJ2-5,TRBV29-1,CSAAPGTSKETQYF
few,TRBJ2-1,TRBV11-2,CASSLAGRQFEQFF
.,TRBJ2-4,TRBV4-3,CASSLTVRDIQYF
.,TRBJ2-7,TRBV18,CASSPSGNYEQYF
.,TRBJ1-5,TRBV28,CASSRPEREQPQHF
.,TRBJ1-1,TRBV30,CAWSTGITMNTEAFF
once,TRBJ2-5,TRBV6-5,CASSPYLRDKETQYF
.,TRBJ2-7,TRBV21-1,CANKRTGASYEQYF
.,TRBJ2-1,TRBV5-1,CASSLVFSGNNEQFF
once,TRBJ2-7,TRBV5-8,CASSFPRGRNEQYF
.,TRBJ1-2,TRBV2,CASSSGTGKNGYTF
.,TRBJ1-1,TRBV7-6,CASSLVGHTNTEAFF
once,TRBJ2-7,TRBV28,CASRTTGYEQYF
once,TRBJ2-1,TRBV4-3,CASSQGSGLAGDEQFF
.,TRBJ1-2,TRBV19,CAAPDREAYGYTF
.,TRBJ1-3,TRBV4-2,CASSQDLRGQVGNTIYF
.,TRBJ2-6,TRBV7-2,CASSQGGSGANVLTF
.,TRBJ2-7,TRBV15,CATSSWGEPSYEQYF
.,TRBJ2-1,TRBV2,CASSRLALFF
.,TRBJ1-1,TRBV9,CASSEREIMNTEAFF
.,TRBJ1-1,TRBV7-9,CASSLPGLRENTEAFF
.,TRBJ2-4,TRBV7-2,CASRQQGEDIQYF
.,TRBJ2-3,TRBV7-8,CASSSLYRGYRSQGTDTQYF
.,TRBJ2-1,TRBV7-2,CASIKREANEQFF
.,TRBJ1-5,TRBV19,CASSMWGGSNQPQHF